This T cell receptor beta chain appears in the sequencing data of a study of CD8 T cells in Susac syndrome. Reverse transcription of about 0.45 to 1 ug RNA used random hexamers. The amplification used immunoSEQ multiplex PCR on TCR beta CDR3; it spanned 54 Vbeta and 13 Jbeta. TCRdb recomputed calls from the immunoSEQ multiplex PCR reads with MiXCR, one row per CDR3 protein. The sample has 160,000 or so distinct CDR3 sequences, around 94% seen once. The CDR3 consists of 16 residues. V lost 3 bases, J lost 3 bases, and 9 bases stayed unmatched. Germline V lookup: CDR1 DFQATT, CDR2 SNEGSKA (reference sequence).

Input material: CD4+ T cells from PBMCs. This clonotype was sampled from a human donor with Susac syndrome. The chain combines TRBV20-1 with TRBJ2-3, with 10 bases aligning to TRBD2. Written as DNA, the CDR3 is TGCAGTGCTAGGGCCTTTCTAGCGGGGGAAACAGATACGCAGTATTTT. Amino acids: CSARAFLAGETDTQYF.